Following are 21 T cell receptor beta chains from one sample sequenced in a study of T cells after yellow fever vaccination. TCRdb independently ran MiXCR on the 5' RACE reads; one entry per CDR3 protein. The table shows about 320,000 distinct CDR3 sequences, with 3.5% to 4.5% occurring only once. The sample in question was PBMCs, obtained 15 days after the yellow fever booster vaccination. These receptors were obtained from a man in his late teens or twenties who received the YFV17D yellow fever vaccine.

This clonotype was observed once. The rearrangement joins TRBV4-2 to TRBJ2-7; the match to TRBD2 covers 7 bases. CDR1 LGHNA and CDR2 YNFKEQ come from the germline V gene. The CDR3 runs to 14 residues. V trimming: 4 bases; J trimming: 0 bases; junction bases outside the gene matches: 3. As DNA, the CDR3 is TGTGCCAGCAGCCTTGGGACTAACTCCTACGAGCAGTACTTC. This sequence encodes CASSLGTNSYEQYF.

This clonotype was counted between two and nine times. The chain joins TRBV4-2 to TRBJ2-5; 13 bases fit TRBD2. The CDR3 extends over 19 amino acids. Trimming took 3 bases from V and 0 from J; bases not matched to a gene: 10. The germline gives CDR1 LGHNA, CDR2 YNFKEQ. CDR3 nucleotides: TGTGCCAGCAGCCAGATACTAGCGGGGGGGCCCGAGCACCAAGAGACCCAGTACTTC. Protein product: CASSQILAGGPEHQETQYF.

This clonotype was recorded many times. This chain's CDR3 is CASRYDYGYTF. The DNA of the CDR3 is TGTGCCAGCAGATACGACTATGGCTACACCTTC. The genes are TRBV6-2 or TRBV6-3 and TRBJ1-2, with no clear D. From germline, CDR1 is MNHEY and CDR2 SVGEGT. Trimming removed 6 bases at V and 3 bases at J, with 5 bases between. This CDR3 has 11 amino acids.

This clonotype was observed a few times. The chain joins TRBV20-1 to TRBJ2-5; TRBD2 aligns across 7 bases. Germline CDR1 and CDR2: DFQATT and SNEGSKA (reference sequence). The CDR3 length is 13 residues. V trimming: 6 bases; J trimming: 3 bases; junction bases outside the gene matches: 7. CDR3 amino acids: CSAVSGGKETQYF. CDR3 nucleotides: TGCAGTGCCGTATCGGGGGGAAAAGAGACCCAGTACTTC.

This clonotype was recorded a few times. This sequence joins TRBV6-2 or TRBV6-3 and TRBJ1-1; D not resolved. Trimming took 2 bases from V and 0 from J, leaving 13 bases between them. CDR3 length: 16 amino acids. Germline assignment: CDR1 MNHEY and CDR2 SVGEGT. In DNA form, the CDR3 reads TGTGCCAGCAGTTACACCTTCTCCAAAGTGAACACTGAAGCTTTCTTT. Protein: CASSYTFSKVNTEAFF.

This clonotype was counted many times. The chain employs TRBV12-3 or TRBV12-4 and TRBJ1-2; 9 bases are a match to TRBD1. Trimming took 6 bases from V and 4 from J; bases not matched to a gene: 9. The CDR3 sequence is 15 residues long. CDR3 in amino acids: CASSRPGTGLYGYTF. The CDR3 DNA is TGTGCCAGCAGCCGTCCCGGGACAGGGCTCTATGGCTACACCTTC.

This clonotype was counted between two and nine times. The rearrangement links TRBV18 to TRBJ2-5; a possible D gene is TRBD2 (6 bases). This CDR3 spans 13 amino acids. Germline V CDR1 and CDR2: KGHSH, LQKENI. V lost 0 bases and J 6 bases, leaving 8 bases between the germline ends. CDR3: CASSPPAGKTQYF. In nucleotides, the CDR3 is TGTGCCAGCTCACCACCTGCGGGGAAGACCCAGTACTTC.

This clonotype was seen at least ten times. This chain connects TRBV20-1 to TRBJ1-1; D may be TRBD1 (5 bases). Trimming left V 6 bases short and J 4 bases short, with 18 bases between. Germline CDR1 reads DFQATT; CDR2 reads SNEGSKA (reference sequence). The CDR3 length is 14 residues. The CDR3 nucleotides are TGCAGTGCCCCCTCAGTTCAGGGTGGCACTGAAGCTTTCTTT. The encoded protein is CSAPSVQGGTEAFF.

The chain couples TRBV6-1 to TRBJ1-5; unclear D gene. Trimming left V 4 bases short and J 0 bases short, with 13 bases between. The germline V gene encodes CDR1 MNHNS and CDR2 SASEGT. The CDR3 has 16 residues. CDR3 amino acids: CASSGGSGYSNQPQHF. CDR3 DNA: TGTGCCAGCAGTGGAGGGAGCGGTTATAGCAATCAGCCCCAGCATTTT.

At least ten counts were recorded for this clonotype. The rearrangement links TRBV5-6 to TRBJ2-3, with 11 bases that match TRBD2. The CDR3 contains 19 residues. Germline lookup yields CDR1 SGHDT and CDR2 YYEEEE. V gave up 5 bases and J gave up 5 bases; unmatched junction bases: 19. CDR3 in DNA: TGTGCCAGCAGAAAGAGAGGAGGACTAGCGGGTGGAATGGGAGATACGCAGTATTTT. Its translation: CASRKRGGLAGGMGDTQYF.

The chain employs TRBV3-1 and TRBJ2-2; TRBD2 matches 11 bases. Germline CDR1 LGHDT, CDR2 YNNKEL (reference sequence). This CDR3 has 18 residues. Trimming cost V 9 bases and J 2 bases; bases outside gene matches: 14. As DNA, the CDR3 is TGTGCCAGTCGGGAAAACCAACTAGCGGGGGTTAACACCGGGGAGCTGTTTTTT. Amino acids: CASRENQLAGVNTGELFF.

The V call is TRBV2, the J call TRBJ2-5, with 8 bases lining up with TRBD1. Germline assignment: CDR1 SNHLY and CDR2 FYNNEI. The trim removed 10 bases at V and 4 bases at J, leaving 8 bases unmatched. The CDR3 is 13 residues long. CDR3 sequence reads: CATGQGVIETQYF. CDR3 nucleotides: TGTGCCACCGGACAGGGTGTCATAGAGACCCAGTACTTC.

The chain links TRBV20-1 to TRBJ1-1, with 7 positions matching TRBD1. This CDR3 is 15 amino acids long. The ends lost 3 bases at V and 0 bases at J; junction bases unmatched: 7. From germline, CDR1 is DFQATT and CDR2 SNEGSKA (reference sequence). In DNA, the CDR3 is TGCAGTGCTAGGGTCCTTGGACAGGTGAACACTGAAGCTTTCTTT. It yields the protein CSARVLGQVNTEAFF.

The table lists this clonotype with many counts. The J gene is TRBJ1-2, the V gene TRBV5-1, with D possibly matching TRBD1 (5 bases). The V gene's germline CDR1 is SGHRS and CDR2 YFSETQ. V was shortened by 0 bases and J by 3 bases, with 12 bases between the two germline ends. This CDR3 contains 15 residues. The CDR3 here is CASSLVEPGHYGYTF. The CDR3 nucleotides are TGCGCCAGCAGCTTGGTGGAGCCAGGGCACTATGGCTACACCTTC.

This clonotype has just a few counts. CDR3 DNA: TGTGCCAGCACCCAGGGGGCCCTAGAGAACTATGGCTACACCTTC. Its translation: CASTQGALENYGYTF. The chain recombines TRBV12-3 or TRBV12-4 with TRBJ1-2; TRBD1 matches 8 bases. The CDR3 has 15 residues. V shed 7 bases and J 2 bases; nucleotides not matched to a gene: 9.

The chain is built from TRBV19 and TRBJ1-1; 8 nucleotides line up with TRBD1. V was pared by 3 bases and J by 6 bases, with 9 bases of the junction left unmatched. This CDR3 comprises 15 residues. Germline-derived CDR1 and CDR2 are LNHDA and SQIVND (reference sequence). CDR3 DNA: TGTGCCAGTAGTATCATGGGGCAGGGGGCATCTGAAGCTTTCTTT. It specifies CASSIMGQGASEAFF.

A few counts support this clonotype. V gene TRBV20-1 combines with J gene TRBJ1-2; a weak D match, TRBD1 (6 bases). Trimming took 0 bases from V and 8 from J, leaving 19 bases between them. Germline lookup yields CDR1 DFQATT and CDR2 SNEGSKA (reference sequence). This CDR3 has 15 residues. The CDR3 DNA reads TGCAGTGCTAGAGATATCACAGGGCCATTTTTCGGCTACACCTTC. Translating it yields CSARDITGPFFGYTF.

The rearrangement links TRBV11-3 to TRBJ2-2, with a possible D match to TRBD2 (6 bases). The ends were cut back, 7 bases at V and 6 bases at J, with 12 bases in the middle. Germline V gene lookup returns CDR1 SGHNT and CDR2 YENEEA. The CDR3 loop spans 13 amino acids. The CDR3 loop reads CASTLGTSGELFF. The CDR3 DNA sequence: TGTGCCAGCACGCTCGGGACTTCCGGGGAGCTGTTTTTT.

There are many counts of this clonotype. The chain carries TRBV4-1 and TRBJ1-1; D uncertain. The CDR3 runs to 15 residues. V was pared by 1 base and J by 5 bases, with 14 bases between. Per the germline V gene, CDR1 is MGHRA and CDR2 is YSYEKL. CDR3 sequence: CASSQGPDVWTEAFF. CDR3 coding DNA: TGCGCCAGCAGCCAAGGGCCTGACGTTTGGACTGAAGCTTTCTTT.

This clonotype was observed at least ten times. This rearrangement joins TRBV20-1 to TRBJ2-7, with D perhaps TRBD2 (5 bases). This CDR3 is 15 amino acids long. V was trimmed by 0 bases and J by 3 bases, leaving 15 bases between them. Germline CDR1 is DFQATT and CDR2 is SNEGSKA (reference sequence). CDR3 region: CSARDWINGVYEQYF. CDR3 DNA: TGCAGTGCTAGAGATTGGATAAACGGGGTCTACGAGCAGTACTTC.

The V and J genes are TRBV7-2 and TRBJ1-5, with 7 bases identical to TRBD1. The CDR3 length is 16 residues. CDR1 and CDR2 from the germline V gene are SGHTA and FQGNSA. J was trimmed by 5 bases and V by 0 bases; bases with no gene match: 7. CDR3 coding DNA: TGTGCCAGCAGCTTAGCGGTAGACAGGGTATATCAGCCCCAGCATTTT. It translates to CASSLAVDRVYQPQHF.